The 25 T cell receptor beta chains presented below share a single source sample, sequenced in a study of long-term antiretroviral therapy in people with HIV. immunoSEQ v3.0 was run at survey level. The assay was immunoSEQ multiplex PCR, and TCRdb's table has in-frame clones only and misses some. The table lists about 22,000 clones, around four fifths of them singletons, with 3% to 4.5% in the top ten. Sequencing was performed on unsorted PBMCs, taken roughly 4 years after starting antiretroviral therapy. These receptor sequences come from a man younger than 30 with HIV.

CDR3 nucleotides: TGTGCCAGCAGTTTATGGGGGGACACGGGGGTGAGCGGGGAGCTGTTTTTT. As protein: CASSLWGDTGVSGELFF. The chain links TRBV28 to TRBJ2-2; D may be TRBD1 or TRBD2 (6 bases each). In germline, CDR1 is MDHEN, CDR2 SYDVKM. This CDR3 spans 17 amino acids. V dropped 0 bases and J dropped 7 bases, with 18 bases sitting between them.

CDR3 nucleotides: TGTGCCAGCTCACCCTTACAGGACTATGGCTACACCTTC. Translation gives CASSPLQDYGYTF. The chain links TRBV18 to TRBJ1-2; tentative D call: TRBD1 (5 bases). CDR3 length: 13 amino acids. V was cut by 3 bases and J by 3 bases, with 8 bases left in between. CDR1 KGHSH and CDR2 LQKENI come from the germline V gene.

The chain employs TRBV7-9 and TRBJ2-7, with 8 bases identical to TRBD1. Trimming removed 4 bases from V and 4 bases from J; junction bases left unmatched: 6. Germline CDR1 and CDR2: SEHNR and FQNEAQ (reference sequence). The CDR3 covers 14 residues. The chain's CDR3 is CASSSRTGFYEQYF. CDR3 bases: TGTGCCAGCAGCTCCCGGACAGGGTTTTACGAGCAGTACTTC.

J is TRBJ2-5 and V is TRBV9; D possibly uses TRBD1 or TRBD2 (5 bases each). Germline CDR1 is SGDLS and CDR2 is YYNGEE. There are 13 residues in the CDR3. V was trimmed by 2 bases and J by 3 bases, leaving 8 bases between them. Here the CDR3 DNA reads TGTGCCAGCAGCGTCCGGGGCGAAGAGACCCAGTACTTC. This translates into CASSVRGEETQYF. Looking up the rest from reference TRBV9 and TRBJ2-5 gives the full variable domain: DSGVTQTPKHLITATGQRVTLRCSPRSGDLSVYWYQQSLDQGLQFLIQYYNGEERAKGNILERFSAQQFPDLHSELNLSSLELGDSALYFCASSVRGEETQYFGPGTRLLVL.

This clone showed up just a few times. The CDR3 loop is CASSWTQDTYEQYF. DNA of the CDR3: TGTGCCAGCTCATGGACTCAGGACACCTACGAGCAGTACTTC. The genes are TRBV18 and TRBJ2-7; D may be TRBD1 or TRBD2 (5 bases each). The CDR3 consists of 14 residues. V lost 5 bases and J 2 bases, leaving 13 bases between the germline ends. Germline values: CDR1 KGHSH, CDR2 LQKENI.

This clone appeared once. V and J are TRBV19 and TRBJ2-5, with D perhaps matching TRBD1 (5 bases). The CDR3 loop spans 15 amino acids. V was pared by 5 bases and J by 2 bases, with 15 bases between. In germline, CDR1 is LNHDA, CDR2 SQIVND (reference sequence). CDR3 DNA sequence: TGTGCCAGTAGTCCCCGACAGACGCGACAAGAGACCCAGTACTTC. This codes for CASSPRQTRQETQYF.

V usage is TRBV7-9 and J usage is TRBJ1-2, with D maybe TRBD1 (5 bases). The V gene lost 4 bases and the J gene lost 8 bases, with 20 bases spanning the gap. The CDR3 has 15 amino acids. Germline CDR1 and CDR2: SEHNR and FQNEAQ (reference sequence). The CDR3 nucleotides are TGTGCCAGCAGCTCCCCGGGGGGAGAGGTACAAGGCTACACCTTC. Protein: CASSSPGGEVQGYTF.

This clone came up once. The chain recombines TRBV18 with TRBJ1-6, with 8 bases matching TRBD1. With V trimmed by 3 bases and J by 10 bases, 5 bases remained unmatched. Germline CDR1 KGHSH, CDR2 LQKENI. The CDR3 is made up of 14 amino acids. The CDR3 spells CASSPDRAGSPLHF. The DNA of the CDR3 is TGTGCCAGCTCACCGGACAGGGCCGGATCACCCCTCCACTTT.

The chain employs TRBV6-4 and TRBJ1-2, with TRBD1 identical over 7 bases. CDR1 is MRHNA and CDR2 is SNTAGT in the germline V gene. V shed 6 bases and J 7 bases; nucleotides not matched to a gene: 5. The length of the CDR3 is 12 residues. The CDR3 bases are TGTGCCAGCAGATCGACAGGGACTGGCTACACCTTC. It is translated as CASRSTGTGYTF.

V is TRBV19 and J is TRBJ1-3, with a possible D match to TRBD1 (5 bases). V lost 6 bases to trimming and J lost 0 bases, with 15 bases between them. The CDR3 spans 16 residues. The germline V gene has CDR1 LNHDA and CDR2 SQIVND (reference sequence). CDR3 in amino acids: CASRPGSGGSGNTIYF. CDR3 coding DNA: TGTGCCAGTAGACCAGGGTCGGGGGGCTCTGGAAACACCATATATTTT.

V usage is TRBV7-8 and J usage is TRBJ1-5, with D unresolved. The length of the CDR3 is 13 residues. The germline V and J ends were trimmed by 1 base and 6 bases, with 7 bases remaining between them. Germline CDR1 reads SGHVS; CDR2 reads FQNEAQ. This chain's CDR3 is CASSLGVGQPQHF. The CDR3, as DNA: TGTGCCAGCAGCTTAGGCGTTGGTCAGCCCCAGCATTTT.

The chain uses TRBV28 and TRBJ1-1; 7 positions agree with TRBD1. The CDR3 has 14 residues. In germline, CDR1 is MDHEN, CDR2 SYDVKM. Trimming at V came to 5 bases and at J to 3 bases, leaving 6 bases not matched to a gene. CDR3 residues: CASSPGTDYTEAFF. CDR3 bases: TGTGCCAGCAGTCCTGGGACAGATTACACTGAAGCTTTCTTT. The whole variable domain, filled in from reference TRBV28 and TRBJ1-1, reads DVKVTQSSRYLVKRTGEKVFLECVQDMDHENMFWYRQDPGLGLRLIYFSYDVKMKEKGDIPEGYSVSREKKERFSLILESASTNQTSMYLCASSPGTDYTEAFFGQGTRLTVV.

The chain is built from TRBV25-1 and TRBJ1-2; TRBD1 might be the D (6 bases). Per the germline V gene, CDR1 is MGHDK and CDR2 is SYGVNS. Trimming stripped 5 bases from V and 0 bases from J, with 10 bases between. The CDR3 is 14 residues long. The CDR3 DNA is TGTGCCAGCAGTTACAGGGCTTCTAACTATGGCTACACCTTC. Its translation: CASSYRASNYGYTF.

The rearrangement uses TRBV7-2 and TRBJ2-5; tentatively, D is TRBD2 (6 bases). The CDR3 extends over 17 amino acids. V lost 5 bases to trimming and J lost 5 bases, with 24 bases between them. Germline CDR1 SGHTA, CDR2 FQGNSA. CDR3 protein: CASSPGVLTQGRETQYF. The CDR3 DNA sequence: TGTGCCAGCAGCCCGGGGGTTCTCACGCAGGGCAGGGAGACCCAGTACTTC. The whole variable domain, remainder taken from reference TRBV7-2 and TRBJ2-5, is GAGVSQSPSNKVTEKGKDVELRCDPISGHTALYWYRQSLGQGLEFLIYFQGNSAPDKSGLPSDRFSAERTGGSVSTLTIQRTQQEDSAVYLCASSPGVLTQGRETQYFGPGTRLLVL.

The rearrangement links TRBV6-1 to TRBJ2-1, with 10 bases that match TRBD2. Germline trimming cut 2 bases from V and 7 bases from J; bases unmatched to any gene: 8. Germline loops: CDR1 MNHNS, CDR2 SASEGT. The CDR3 extends over 16 amino acids. The CDR3 loop is CASSEQAGGPWNEQFF. The DNA for the CDR3 is TGTGCCAGCAGTGAACAAGCGGGGGGGCCGTGGAATGAGCAGTTCTTC.

V usage is TRBV11-2 and J usage is TRBJ2-1, with TRBD1 identical over 11 bases. Looked up from germline, CDR1 is SGHAT and CDR2 is FQNNGV. This CDR3 spans 17 amino acids. J lost 3 bases, V lost 0 bases, and 4 bases had no gene match. DNA for the CDR3: TGTGCCAGCAGCTTAGATCCCGGGACAGGGGGCTACAATGAGCAGTTCTTC. Its protein is CASSLDPGTGGYNEQFF.

This chain connects TRBV6-1 to TRBJ2-7; either TRBD1 or TRBD2 may supply D (5 bases each). CDR1 MNHNS and CDR2 SASEGT come from the germline V gene. The V end lost 6 bases, the J end lost 4 bases, and 19 bases lay between the germline ends. CDR3 length: 15 residues. CDR3 coding DNA: TGTGCCAGCAGACCCGAGGGCAACCCAGGGTACGAGCAGTACGTC. Residues: CASRPEGNPGYEQYV.

This clone was seen a few times. V gene TRBV5-6 combines with J gene TRBJ1-6; D gene uncertain. V lost 2 bases, J lost 10 bases, and 7 bases lay in between. The CDR3 sequence is 12 residues long. Per germline, CDR1 SGHDT and CDR2 YYEEEE. Here the CDR3 reads CASSLIGSPLHF. The CDR3 DNA reads as TGTGCCAGCAGCTTAATTGGGTCACCCCTCCACTTT.

The chain has TRBV4-1 and TRBJ2-1; 10 bases match TRBD1. Looked up from germline, CDR1 is MGHRA and CDR2 is YSYEKL. The CDR3 is made up of 16 amino acids. Trimming cost V 0 bases and J 7 bases; bases outside gene matches: 6. The CDR3 sequence is CASSQDWDRGGNEQFF. The DNA for the CDR3 is TGCGCCAGCAGCCAAGATTGGGACAGGGGAGGTAATGAGCAGTTCTTC.

The chain is built from TRBV6-6 and TRBJ1-1; D not certain. V lost 0 bases and J 6 bases, leaving 11 bases between the germline ends. Germline V CDR1 and CDR2: MNHNY, SVGAGI (reference sequence). There are 14 residues in the CDR3. The CDR3 spells CASSYSSGSAEAFF. The CDR3 DNA reads TGTGCCAGCAGTTACTCAAGCGGATCCGCTGAAGCTTTCTTT.

The V call is TRBV5-6, the J call TRBJ2-1; 9 bases map to TRBD2. The CDR3 runs 15 residues. CDR1 and CDR2 from the germline V gene are SGHDT and YYEEEE. With V trimmed by 0 bases and J by 8 bases, 6 bases remained unmatched. CDR3: CASSLALLAGDEQFF. Written as DNA, the CDR3 is TGTGCCAGCAGCTTGGCCCTACTAGCGGGCGATGAGCAGTTCTTC.

This clone was found a few times. The chain is built from TRBV28 and TRBJ1-2, with D perhaps TRBD1 (6 bases). V was clipped by 6 bases and J by 4 bases, with 12 bases between them. This CDR3 has 13 amino acids. CDR1 is MDHEN, CDR2 SYDVKM, per germline. Here the CDR3 reads CASSKGVGYGYTF. CDR3 nucleotides: TGTGCCAGCAGCAAGGGGGTAGGCTATGGCTACACCTTC.

V gene TRBV4-2 combines with J gene TRBJ1-2; D is unresolved. V was shortened by 0 bases and J by 5 bases, with 4 bases between the two germline ends. The CDR3 is 12 amino acids. Per germline, CDR1 LGHNA and CDR2 YNFKEQ. CDR3 DNA: TGTGCCAGCAGCCAAGATGCGTATGGCTACACCTTC. Translation: CASSQDAYGYTF.

This clone has a single count. The rearrangement uses TRBV28 and TRBJ2-3; 11 bases fit TRBD2. Germline V gives CDR1 MDHEN, CDR2 SYDVKM. Losses at the gene ends were 2 bases for V and 2 bases for J; bases not matched to a gene: 6. The CDR3 is 17 residues long. The CDR3 DNA follows: TGTGCCAGCAGTTTACGCCGACTAGCGGGGCCCACAGATACGCAGTATTTT. This translates into CASSLRRLAGPTDTQYF.

The chain joins TRBV5-1 to TRBJ2-5, with 16 bases that match TRBD2. Trimming cost V 3 bases and J 3 bases; bases outside gene matches: 2. The germline V gene encodes CDR1 SGHRS and CDR2 YFSETQ. CDR3 size: 16 residues. As DNA, the CDR3 is TGCGCCAGCAGCTCCGGGACTAGCGGGGGGGAAGAGACCCAGTACTTC. It specifies CASSSGTSGGEETQYF.